Listed below are T cell receptor beta chains from one sample, sequenced in a study of identical twins. MiXCR was run by TCRdb on the 5' RACE reads, yielding one entry per CDR3 protein. The data show some 1,700,000 distinct CDR3 sequences, under 35% seen once. The sequencing sample was made of cord blood. These receptors came from a newborn girl in good health. Each CDR3 is given with its conserved first and last residue. A D gene is named only where the DNA matches it firmly. Clone size is given for some rows only: seen once, a few or many times, or a class if the clone is expanded.

j_call: TRBJ2-7; d_call: TRBD2; clone_size: .; v_call: TRBV20-1; cdr3_nt: TGCAGTGCAAACAACATCCCGGGACTAGAGGGGTACGAGCAGTACTTC; cdr3_aa: CSANNIPGLEGYEQYF
j_call: TRBJ1-1; d_call: .; clone_size: few; v_call: TRBV4-2; cdr3_nt: TGTGCCAGCAGCCAAGAAGTCTTTGGGGACACTGAAGCTTTCTTT; cdr3_aa: CASSQEVFGDTEAFF
j_call: TRBJ2-1; d_call: .; clone_size: .; v_call: TRBV6-5; cdr3_nt: TGTGCCAGACTCGGGGGGCCAGAAGGAGGTCGCAATGAGCAGTTCTTC; cdr3_aa: CARLGGPEGGRNEQFF
j_call: TRBJ2-1; d_call: .; clone_size: many; v_call: TRBV10-3; cdr3_nt: TGTGCCATCAGAAGTTGGGCCGACAATGAGCAGTTCTTC; cdr3_aa: CAIRSWADNEQFF
j_call: TRBJ2-1; d_call: TRBD1; clone_size: many; v_call: TRBV12-3/TRBV12-4; cdr3_nt: TGTGCCAGCAGTTGGGGACAGGGGGGGAATGAGCAGTTCTTC; cdr3_aa: CASSWGQGGNEQFF
j_call: TRBJ2-3; d_call: TRBD2; clone_size: .; v_call: TRBV30; cdr3_nt: TGTGCCTGGACGGCGACTAGCGGGAGCACAGATACGCAGTATTTT; cdr3_aa: CAWTATSGSTDTQYF
j_call: TRBJ2-7; d_call: .; clone_size: .; v_call: TRBV20-1; cdr3_nt: TGCAGTGCTAGAGATATTCGGGGGGCCTCCTACGAGCAGTACTTC; cdr3_aa: CSARDIRGASYEQYF
j_call: TRBJ2-1; d_call: TRBD2; clone_size: few; v_call: TRBV12-3/TRBV12-4; cdr3_nt: TGTGCCAGCAGGCCAGCGGGAGAGACATACAATGAGCAGTTCTTC; cdr3_aa: CASRPAGETYNEQFF
j_call: TRBJ2-7; d_call: .; clone_size: .; v_call: TRBV6-1; cdr3_nt: TGTGCCAGCAGTGAATTTGGACGGTTCTCCTACGAGCAGTACTTC; cdr3_aa: CASSEFGRFSYEQYF
j_call: TRBJ1-2; d_call: .; clone_size: many; v_call: TRBV6-5; cdr3_nt: TGTGCCAGCAGTTATGGGGGGGCGAAGGGCTACACCTTC; cdr3_aa: CASSYGGAKGYTF
j_call: TRBJ2-3; d_call: TRBD2; clone_size: .; v_call: TRBV28; cdr3_nt: TGTGCCAGCAGTTCTCTTGGCGGGGGGGGGACAGATACGCAGTATTTT; cdr3_aa: CASSSLGGGGTDTQYF
j_call: TRBJ1-3; d_call: TRBD1; clone_size: .; v_call: TRBV28; cdr3_nt: TGTGCCAGCAGCCCTGACGGACAGGGGTTGGGAGGAAACACCATATATTTT; cdr3_aa: CASSPDGQGLGGNTIYF
j_call: TRBJ1-1; d_call: .; clone_size: .; v_call: TRBV28; cdr3_nt: TGCGCCAGCAGTTTGTTGACACGGAACACTGAAGCTTTCTTT; cdr3_aa: CASSLLTRNTEAFF
j_call: TRBJ1-1; d_call: .; clone_size: .; v_call: TRBV19; cdr3_nt: TGTGCCAGTAGTATCTATCTAGGGGAGACTGAAGCTTTCTTT; cdr3_aa: CASSIYLGETEAFF
j_call: TRBJ2-5; d_call: TRBD1; clone_size: few; v_call: TRBV3-1; cdr3_nt: TGTGCCAGCAGCCATCCACAGGGGGCTAGGTGGGAGACCCAGTACTTC; cdr3_aa: CASSHPQGARWETQYF
j_call: TRBJ1-2; d_call: .; clone_size: few; v_call: TRBV20-1; cdr3_nt: TGCAGTGCTGGCCTCCGGGGAGGAGGCTACACCTTC; cdr3_aa: CSAGLRGGGYTF
j_call: TRBJ1-2; d_call: .; clone_size: many; v_call: TRBV24-1; cdr3_nt: TGTGCCACCAGTGATTCAAGCAGGGCCTATGGCTACACCTTC; cdr3_aa: CATSDSSRAYGYTF
j_call: TRBJ1-2; d_call: .; clone_size: .; v_call: TRBV18; cdr3_nt: TGTGCCAGCAAAACTGACAGAGACTATGGCTACACCTTC; cdr3_aa: CASKTDRDYGYTF
j_call: TRBJ2-1; d_call: .; clone_size: few; v_call: TRBV7-9; cdr3_nt: TGTGCCAGCAGCTTAGACAGTAAGCAGTTCTTC; cdr3_aa: CASSLDSKQFF
j_call: TRBJ2-1; d_call: .; clone_size: many; v_call: TRBV20-1; cdr3_nt: TGCAGTGCTAGAGCCACGAATGAGCAGTTCTTC; cdr3_aa: CSARATNEQFF
j_call: TRBJ2-7; d_call: TRBD2; clone_size: .; v_call: TRBV27; cdr3_nt: TGTGCCAGCAGTTTGGCTAGCGGGGGGGCGGTCGCCTACGAGCAGTACTTC; cdr3_aa: CASSLASGGAVAYEQYF
j_call: TRBJ1-5; d_call: TRBD1; clone_size: many; v_call: TRBV3-1; cdr3_nt: TGTGCCAGCAGCCTCGGGACAGGGGTCAATCAGCCCCAGCATTTT; cdr3_aa: CASSLGTGVNQPQHF
j_call: TRBJ2-1; d_call: TRBD2; clone_size: .; v_call: TRBV5-1; cdr3_nt: TGCGCCAGCAGCTTTGGTAAGCGGGACCATTCCTACGATGAGCAGTTCTTC; cdr3_aa: CASSFGKRDHSYDEQFF
j_call: TRBJ2-1; d_call: TRBD1; clone_size: many; v_call: TRBV5-1; cdr3_nt: TGTGCCAGCAGTTTTTCAGGGGGCAATGAGCAGTTCTTC; cdr3_aa: CASSFSGGNEQFF
j_call: TRBJ2-3; d_call: .; clone_size: .; v_call: TRBV7-2; cdr3_nt: TGTGCCAGCAGCTTATATGCGGGAAGGACAGATACGCAGTATTTT; cdr3_aa: CASSLYAGRTDTQYF
j_call: TRBJ2-1; d_call: TRBD2; clone_size: .; v_call: TRBV3-1; cdr3_nt: TGTGCCAGCAGCCAAGGAAGTATAAGCGGGGGGCGCTACAATGAGCAGTTCTTC; cdr3_aa: CASSQGSISGGRYNEQFF
j_call: TRBJ1-2; d_call: TRBD1; clone_size: .; v_call: TRBV3-1; cdr3_nt: TGTGCCAGCAGCTCCCGACAGGGCACGTATGGCTACACCTTC; cdr3_aa: CASSSRQGTYGYTF
j_call: TRBJ2-7; d_call: .; clone_size: few; v_call: TRBV28; cdr3_nt: TGTGCCAGCAGTTTGCATCGACAGGCTGCCTACGAGCAGTACTTC; cdr3_aa: CASSLHRQAAYEQYF
j_call: TRBJ2-1; d_call: .; clone_size: .; v_call: TRBV19; cdr3_nt: TGTGCCAGTAGGGGGTTCAGCTCCTACAATGAGCAGTTCTTC; cdr3_aa: CASRGFSSYNEQFF
j_call: TRBJ2-3; d_call: TRBD2; clone_size: few; v_call: TRBV2; cdr3_nt: TGTGCCAGCCCATCCGGGACTAGCGGGAGGGCCGCAGATACGCAGTATTTT; cdr3_aa: CASPSGTSGRAADTQYF
j_call: TRBJ2-5; d_call: TRBD2; clone_size: .; v_call: TRBV7-9; cdr3_nt: TGTGCCAGCAGCTTTGGGACTACCCGAAAAGAGACCCAGTACTTC; cdr3_aa: CASSFGTTRKETQYF
j_call: TRBJ1-4; d_call: .; clone_size: .; v_call: TRBV27; cdr3_nt: TGTGCCAGCAGTTTTTTCATCCCTGCAACTAATGAAAAACTGTTTTTT; cdr3_aa: CASSFFIPATNEKLFF
j_call: TRBJ2-7; d_call: .; clone_size: .; v_call: TRBV29-1; cdr3_nt: TGCAGCGTTGAGGGCAGGACGGGGTACGAGCAGTACTTC; cdr3_aa: CSVEGRTGYEQYF
j_call: TRBJ2-7; d_call: .; clone_size: .; v_call: TRBV20-1; cdr3_nt: TGCAGTGCTGATCCGGGGACGGCGAGCTCCTACGAGCAGTACTTC; cdr3_aa: CSADPGTASSYEQYF
j_call: TRBJ2-1; d_call: TRBD2; clone_size: .; v_call: TRBV19; cdr3_nt: TGTGCCAGTAGAATCGGGAGGACCTACAATGAGCAGTTCTTC; cdr3_aa: CASRIGRTYNEQFF
j_call: TRBJ2-7; d_call: TRBD2; clone_size: .; v_call: TRBV4-2; cdr3_nt: TGTGCCAGCAGCCAAGCTAGCGGGAGGGTCTCCTACGAGCAGTACTTC; cdr3_aa: CASSQASGRVSYEQYF
j_call: TRBJ2-1; d_call: .; clone_size: .; v_call: TRBV5-4; cdr3_nt: .; cdr3_aa: CASSFGPGGYNEQFF
j_call: TRBJ1-5; d_call: TRBD1; clone_size: few; v_call: TRBV20-1; cdr3_nt: TGCAGTGCTAGAGGCCGAGACAGGGAAAGCAATCAGCCCCAGCATTTT; cdr3_aa: CSARGRDRESNQPQHF
j_call: TRBJ1-5; d_call: TRBD1; clone_size: .; v_call: TRBV20-1; cdr3_nt: TGCAGTGGGTCTCAGGGGGGAGGCAATCAGCCCCAGCATTTT; cdr3_aa: CSGSQGGGNQPQHF
j_call: TRBJ2-7; d_call: .; clone_size: many; v_call: TRBV27; cdr3_nt: TGTGCCAGCAAAGCCCCAGAGTCCTACGAGCAGTACTTC; cdr3_aa: CASKAPESYEQYF
j_call: TRBJ1-5; d_call: TRBD1; clone_size: .; v_call: TRBV9; cdr3_nt: TGTGCCAGCAGCGTGAGGGACAGGAGTAATCAGCCCCAGCATTTT; cdr3_aa: CASSVRDRSNQPQHF
j_call: TRBJ2-7; d_call: .; clone_size: few; v_call: TRBV16; cdr3_nt: TGTGCCAGCAGCCCTGGAAGATTAGCGGACGTAGGCTACGAGCAGTACTTC; cdr3_aa: CASSPGRLADVGYEQYF
j_call: TRBJ2-7; d_call: .; clone_size: .; v_call: TRBV7-9; cdr3_nt: TGTGCCAGCAGCTGGGGAGTTAGTGTCGAGCAGTACTTC; cdr3_aa: CASSWGVSVEQYF
j_call: TRBJ2-4; d_call: TRBD2; clone_size: few; v_call: TRBV7-2; cdr3_nt: TGTGCCAGCAGCTCCACCGGACTAGCGGGGGGCGGGATAGCCAAAAACATTCAGTACTTC; cdr3_aa: CASSSTGLAGGGIAKNIQYF
j_call: TRBJ2-3; d_call: .; clone_size: .; v_call: TRBV25-1; cdr3_nt: TGTGCCAGCAGTGAGACTTCTAGGGCTACGCAGTATTTT; cdr3_aa: CASSETSRATQYF
j_call: TRBJ1-2; d_call: .; clone_size: few; v_call: TRBV29-1; cdr3_nt: TGCAGCGTTGAAGACCCTGGGGGGACTAAGGGCTACACCTTC; cdr3_aa: CSVEDPGGTKGYTF
j_call: TRBJ2-7; d_call: .; clone_size: .; v_call: TRBV7-2; cdr3_nt: TGTGCCAGCAGCTTAGCGTCGAAGGTAGTCCACTACGAGCAGTACTTC; cdr3_aa: CASSLASKVVHYEQYF
j_call: TRBJ1-4; d_call: TRBD1; clone_size: .; v_call: TRBV9; cdr3_nt: TGTGCCAGCAGTGTAGGGTACAGGGGCAGCGCGGGAAAACTGTTTTTT; cdr3_aa: CASSVGYRGSAGKLFF
j_call: TRBJ1-6; d_call: TRBD1; clone_size: many; v_call: TRBV10-3; cdr3_nt: TGTGCCATCAGCGGGACAGGGCAAAATTCACCCCTCCACTTT; cdr3_aa: CAISGTGQNSPLHF
j_call: TRBJ1-2; d_call: .; clone_size: .; v_call: TRBV29-1; cdr3_nt: TGCAGCGTTGAAATTCCCCCGCCCCGGGGTGAGACCCCAGGAAGCTATGGCTACACCTTC; cdr3_aa: CSVEIPPPRGETPGSYGYTF
j_call: TRBJ2-3; d_call: .; clone_size: .; v_call: TRBV11-2; cdr3_nt: TGTGCCAGCAGCTTAGATCTCAGGGGCCGTGGGGGTGGTACGCAGTATTTT; cdr3_aa: CASSLDLRGRGGGTQYF
j_call: TRBJ2-4; d_call: TRBD1; clone_size: many; v_call: TRBV25-1; cdr3_nt: TGTGCCAGCAGTGAAGAGGGGGACAGGGGCACTCGATTAGCCAAAAACATTCAGTACTTC; cdr3_aa: CASSEEGDRGTRLAKNIQYF
j_call: TRBJ2-5; d_call: .; clone_size: few; v_call: TRBV7-9; cdr3_nt: TGTGCCAGCAGCATTCAAGTAGGGGAGACCCAGTACTTC; cdr3_aa: CASSIQVGETQYF
j_call: TRBJ2-3; d_call: .; clone_size: .; v_call: TRBV9; cdr3_nt: TGTGCCAGCAGCGTAGAGATCGGGACGGCGCAGTATTTT; cdr3_aa: CASSVEIGTAQYF